This is a list of T cell receptor beta chains from one sample in a study of PD-1 blockade in classical Hodgkin lymphoma. The table came from immunoSEQ multiplex PCR; TCRdb's copy has only in-frame clones and leaves some out. The table records 50,000 to 65,000 clones, 87% of them present only once. The specimen comprised peripheral blood mononuclear cells (PBMCs), sampled before the fourth cycle of nivolumab. These receptors were taken from a human donor with classical Hodgkin lymphoma. Each CDR3 is given with its conserved first and last residue. Fields, in order: J gene, D gene, V gene, clone size, CDR3 protein, CDR3 DNA. The D gene is left open where the match is weak. Some rows mark clone size as missing; the rest say once, few, many or name a class of expanded clone.

j_call: TRBJ2-7; d_call: .; v_call: TRBV5-6; clone_size: .; cdr3_aa: CASSQGEQYF; cdr3_nt: TGTGCCAGCAGCCAGGGCGAGCAGTACTTC
j_call: TRBJ1-5; d_call: .; v_call: TRBV6-6; clone_size: .; cdr3_aa: CASSSEGLGNQPQHF; cdr3_nt: TGTGCCAGCAGTTCGGAGGGTTTGGGCAATCAGCCCCAGCATTTT
j_call: TRBJ1-1; d_call: .; v_call: TRBV7-9; clone_size: .; cdr3_aa: CASSLYRSLNTEAFF; cdr3_nt: TGTGCCAGCAGCTTATATCGGTCCCTGAACACTGAAGCTTTCTTT
j_call: TRBJ2-5; d_call: TRBD1; v_call: TRBV7-3; clone_size: .; cdr3_aa: CASSLRGRQETQYF; cdr3_nt: TGTGCCAGCAGCTTGAGGGGGCGCCAAGAGACCCAGTACTTC
j_call: TRBJ1-2; d_call: TRBD1; v_call: TRBV27; clone_size: few; cdr3_aa: CASSLPNPTGPTNYGYTF; cdr3_nt: TGTGCCAGCAGTTTACCAAACCCGACAGGGCCCACTAACTATGGCTACACCTTC
j_call: TRBJ1-1; d_call: TRBD1; v_call: TRBV14; clone_size: once; cdr3_aa: CASKRAGGDGTEAFF; cdr3_nt: TGTGCCAGCAAAAGAGCAGGGGGCGATGGCACTGAAGCTTTCTTT
j_call: TRBJ2-7; d_call: TRBD1; v_call: TRBV4-2; clone_size: .; cdr3_aa: CASSQGTGGIIYEQYF; cdr3_nt: TGTGCCAGCAGCCAAGGTACAGGGGGGATAATCTACGAGCAGTACTTC
j_call: TRBJ2-1; d_call: .; v_call: TRBV5-6; clone_size: few; cdr3_aa: CASSLYYNEQFF; cdr3_nt: TGTGCCAGCAGCTTATATTACAATGAGCAGTTCTTC
j_call: TRBJ1-1; d_call: .; v_call: TRBV5-6; clone_size: few; cdr3_aa: CASSLRGNTEAFF; cdr3_nt: TGTGCCAGCAGCTTGAGGGGAAACACTGAAGCTTTCTTT
j_call: TRBJ2-5; d_call: .; v_call: TRBV19; clone_size: once; cdr3_aa: CASSIPGRSQETQYF; cdr3_nt: TGTGCCAGTAGTATCCCAGGCAGGAGCCAAGAGACCCAGTACTTC
j_call: TRBJ1-6; d_call: .; v_call: TRBV5-1; clone_size: .; cdr3_aa: CASSWGTSSYNSPLHF; cdr3_nt: TGCGCCAGCAGCTGGGGGACAAGCTCCTATAATTCACCCCTCCACTTT
j_call: TRBJ1-1; d_call: .; v_call: TRBV18; clone_size: .; cdr3_aa: CASSPGQGRNTEAFF; cdr3_nt: TGTGCCAGCTCACCAGGTCAGGGTAGGAACACTGAAGCTTTCTTT
j_call: TRBJ2-1; d_call: .; v_call: TRBV5-4; clone_size: .; cdr3_aa: CASSFSPRSYNEQFF; cdr3_nt: TGTGCCAGCAGCTTCTCCCCCAGGTCCTACAATGAGCAGTTCTTC
j_call: TRBJ2-2; d_call: .; v_call: TRBV7-8; clone_size: .; cdr3_aa: CASSVAGGELFF; cdr3_nt: TGTGCCAGCAGCGTGGCCGGGGGGGAGCTGTTTTTT
j_call: TRBJ1-2; d_call: .; v_call: TRBV10-2; clone_size: .; cdr3_aa: CASSEVQEAGYTF; cdr3_nt: TGCGCCAGCAGTGAGGTACAGGAGGCTGGCTACACCTTC
j_call: TRBJ2-2; d_call: .; v_call: TRBV6-6; clone_size: .; cdr3_aa: CASITRTGTGELFF; cdr3_nt: TGTGCCAGCATCACAAGAACAGGGACCGGGGAGCTGTTTTTT
j_call: TRBJ2-7; d_call: .; v_call: TRBV28; clone_size: .; cdr3_aa: CASRARLYEQYF; cdr3_nt: TGTGCCAGCAGGGCCCGTCTCTACGAGCAGTACTTC
j_call: TRBJ1-2; d_call: .; v_call: TRBV29-1; clone_size: .; cdr3_aa: CSVERLESGGYTF; cdr3_nt: TGCAGCGTTGAACGTCTCGAATCGGGCGGCTACACCTTC
j_call: TRBJ1-2; d_call: .; v_call: TRBV28; clone_size: .; cdr3_aa: CASSSRDGDYGYTF; cdr3_nt: TGTGCCAGCAGTTCGCGGGATGGGGACTATGGCTACACCTTC
j_call: TRBJ2-1; d_call: .; v_call: TRBV2; clone_size: medium-sized; cdr3_aa: CASEDVWNEQFF; cdr3_nt: TGTGCCAGCGAGGACGTATGGAATGAGCAGTTCTTC
j_call: TRBJ1-5; d_call: .; v_call: TRBV4-1; clone_size: .; cdr3_aa: CASSQVPGQPQHF; cdr3_nt: TGCGCCAGCAGCCAGGTTCCAGGTCAGCCCCAGCATTTT
j_call: TRBJ1-4; d_call: .; v_call: TRBV6-6; clone_size: .; cdr3_aa: CASGNSRGASNEKLFF; cdr3_nt: TGTGCCAGCGGAAATTCGCGGGGCGCGTCTAATGAAAAACTGTTTTTT
j_call: TRBJ1-1; d_call: .; v_call: TRBV29-1; clone_size: .; cdr3_aa: CSARGVGHTEAFF; cdr3_nt: TGCAGCGCCCGGGGAGTCGGGCACACTGAAGCTTTCTTT
j_call: TRBJ2-1; d_call: TRBD1; v_call: TRBV7-9; clone_size: .; cdr3_aa: CASSPGQGADNEQFF; cdr3_nt: TGTGCCAGCAGCCCAGGACAGGGGGCGGACAATGAGCAGTTCTTC
j_call: TRBJ2-7; d_call: .; v_call: TRBV18; clone_size: once; cdr3_aa: CASSPYPGEQYF; cdr3_nt: TGTGCCAGCTCACCATATCCGGGTGAGCAGTACTTC
j_call: TRBJ2-5; d_call: .; v_call: TRBV21-1; clone_size: .; cdr3_aa: CASSKVPSGQTQETQYF; cdr3_nt: TGTGCCAGCAGCAAAGTGCCTAGCGGGCAAACACAAGAGACCCAGTACTTC
j_call: TRBJ1-1; d_call: TRBD1; v_call: TRBV5-1; clone_size: .; cdr3_aa: CASSLIGQGPNTEAFF; cdr3_nt: TGCGCCAGCAGCTTAATTGGACAGGGGCCGAACACTGAAGCTTTCTTT
j_call: TRBJ1-5; d_call: TRBD1; v_call: TRBV6-5; clone_size: .; cdr3_aa: CASSYVRDSPGSQHF; cdr3_nt: TGTGCCAGCAGTTATGTACGGGACAGTCCGGGGTCCCAGCATTTT
j_call: TRBJ2-7; d_call: .; v_call: TRBV2; clone_size: .; cdr3_aa: CASSEQMTAYEQYF; cdr3_nt: TGTGCCAGCAGTGAGCAGATGACGGCCTACGAGCAGTACTTC
j_call: TRBJ1-2; d_call: .; v_call: TRBV19; clone_size: .; cdr3_aa: CASTTGPYGYTF; cdr3_nt: TGTGCCAGTACCACAGGGCCCTATGGCTACACCTTC
j_call: TRBJ1-5; d_call: .; v_call: TRBV6-5; clone_size: once; cdr3_aa: CASSYLQGVNQPQHF; cdr3_nt: TGTGCCAGCAGTTACCTCCAGGGAGTCAATCAGCCCCAGCATTTT